A selection of T cell receptor beta chains follows, all from one sample in a study of regulatory T cells in long-lasting Graves disease. TCRdb processed the multiplex PCR reads anew with MiXCR; each CDR3 protein has one entry. Of approximately 300,000 distinct CDR3 sequences listed, 18% were seen once; the top ten hold about 38%. This material consisted of peripheral blood mononuclear cells (PBMCs), taken at new diagnosis, from a patient treated with antithyroid drugs. The receptors here all came from a female donor with Graves disease. The CDR3 runs from the conserved cysteine through the conserved F or W. A D gene is named only where the DNA matches it firmly. Not every row has a clone size; where given, it reads once, few, many or a size class.

>TRBJ1-1|few|13|.|TRBV11-2
CASSLKMNTEAFF
TGTGCCAGCAGCTTGAAAATGAACACTGAAGCTTTCTTT
>TRBJ2-2|many|15|.|TRBV11-3
CASSLGVERSGELFF
TGTGCCAGCAGCTTAGGGGTTGAGCGGTCCGGGGAGCTGTTTTTT
>TRBJ2-1|.|13|.|TRBV25-1
CASSDRVKNEQFF
TGTGCCAGCAGTGATCGGGTAAAGAATGAGCAGTTCTTC
>TRBJ1-5|many|22|TRBD1|TRBV7-4
CASSGEGGWGQGPRRGNQPQHF
TGTGCCAGCAGCGGAGAGGGTGGATGGGGACAGGGGCCACGAAGGGGCAATCAGCCCCAGCATTTT
>TRBJ2-1|.|12|.|TRBV20-1
CSATSGDNEQFF
TGCAGTGCCACGAGTGGGGACAATGAGCAGTTCTTC
>TRBJ2-5|.|16|TRBD2|TRBV24-1
CATNDTGTSGKETQYF
TGTGCCACCAATGATACCGGGACTAGCGGAAAAGAGACCCAGTACTTC
>TRBJ2-7|.|14|TRBD1|TRBV20-1
CSARAGTGVYEQYF
TGCAGTGCTAGAGCCGGGACAGGGGTATACGAGCAGTACTTC
>TRBJ1-3|many|18|.|TRBV28
CASSRLRDLPHSGNTIYF
TGTGCCAGCAGCCGACTCAGGGACCTCCCCCACTCTGGAAACACCATATATTTT
>TRBJ2-2|.|15|.|TRBV4-2
CASSPPIGNTGELFF
TGTGCCAGCAGCCCCCCGATAGGGAACACCGGGGAGCTGTTTTTT
>TRBJ2-5|many|13|.|TRBV19
CASSTLVQETQYF
TGTGCCAGTAGTACCCTAGTTCAAGAGACCCAGTACTTC
>TRBJ2-1|many|12|.|TRBV7-9
CASSSTGNEQFF
TGTGCCAGCAGCTCGACAGGCAATGAGCAGTTCTTC
>TRBJ1-2|many|15|.|TRBV11-2
CASSPQGTTNYGYTF
TGTGCCAGCAGCCCCCAGGGGACAACTAACTATGGCTACACCTTC
>TRBJ1-4|few|21|.|TRBV20-1
CSAELWTGHHPEGVTNEKLFF
TGCAGTGCCGAATTATGGACGGGACACCACCCAGAGGGTGTAACTAATGAAAAACTGTTTTTT
>TRBJ1-4|many|21|TRBD1|TRBV7-2
CASRHNVIRDRNWETNEKLFF
TGTGCCAGCAGACACAACGTAATCCGGGACAGGAATTGGGAAACTAATGAAAAACTGTTTTTT
>TRBJ2-3|many|15|.|TRBV28
CASSSPDGYADTQYF
TGTGCCAGCAGTTCCCCGGACGGATACGCAGATACGCAGTATTTT
>TRBJ2-5|many|15|TRBD1|TRBV6-1
CASSPGQGFQETQYF
TGTGCCAGCAGTCCGGGACAGGGGTTCCAAGAGACCCAGTACTTC
>TRBJ2-7|many|15|.|TRBV6-2/TRBV6-3
CASSYSPGISSEQYF
TGTGCCAGCAGTTACTCTCCAGGGATATCGTCCGAGCAGTACTTC
>TRBJ1-4|many|15|.|TRBV27
CASSLGGAANEKLFF
TGTGCCAGCAGTTTGGGGGGCGCGGCTAATGAAAAACTGTTTTTT
>TRBJ2-1|many|14|TRBD2|TRBV20-1
CSAPWREGRYEQFF
TGCAGTGCTCCGTGGCGGGAGGGCCGTTATGAGCAGTTCTTC
>TRBJ1-1|.|14|.|TRBV5-1
CASSAGSGMTEAFF
TGCGCCAGCAGCGCAGGGTCGGGAATGACTGAAGCTTTCTTT
>TRBJ2-3|many|15|TRBD1|TRBV27
CASSLTGGEADTQYF
TGTGCCAGCAGCCTGACAGGGGGCGAAGCAGATACGCAGTATTTT
>TRBJ2-5|many|14|.|TRBV29-1
CSVDPATGLETQYF
TGCAGCGTTGACCCGGCAACGGGACTGGAGACCCAGTACTTC
>TRBJ2-7|many|12|.|TRBV7-9
CASSAPFGEQYF
TGTGCCAGCAGCGCCCCTTTCGGCGAGCAGTACTTC
>TRBJ2-7|.|16|TRBD2|TRBV20-1
CSAGGLAGGKEFEQYF
TGCAGTGCGGGGGGACTAGCGGGAGGGAAGGAATTTGAGCAGTACTTC
>TRBJ2-3|many|15|TRBD2|TRBV7-9
CASSLGLALTDTQYF
TGTGCCAGCAGCCTGGGACTAGCCCTCACAGATACGCAGTATTTT
>TRBJ2-3|.|18|.|TRBV7-2
CASSFYICSARRTDTQYF
.
>TRBJ2-1|.|15|TRBD2|TRBV7-3
CASSLSLAGLSGQFF
TGTGCCAGCAGCTTATCACTAGCGGGACTCAGTGGGCAGTTCTTC
>TRBJ2-5|many|14|.|TRBV6-2/TRBV6-3
CASSEAITIETQYF
TGTGCCAGCAGTGAAGCGATAACTATAGAGACCCAGTACTTC
>TRBJ1-3|many|14|.|TRBV5-1
CASSLRQGGNTIYF
TGCGCCAGCAGCTTGCGGCAGGGTGGAAACACCATATATTTT
>TRBJ1-1|.|15|TRBD1|TRBV5-1
CAGSSRTGINTEAFF
TGCGCCGGCAGCTCGCGGACAGGGATAAACACTGAAGCTTTCTTT
>TRBJ1-6|many|12|.|TRBV28
CASSTGNSPLHF
TGTGCCAGCAGCACAGGGAATTCACCCCTCCACTTT
>TRBJ2-3|.|17|TRBD2|TRBV28
CASSPTPLAGETDTQYF
TGTGCCAGCAGTCCTACTCCACTAGCGGGAGAGACAGATACGCAGTATTTT
>TRBJ2-1|many|15|TRBD2|TRBV19
CASSPTSDSYNEQFF
TGTGCCAGTAGCCCGACTAGCGACTCCTACAATGAGCAGTTCTTC
>TRBJ2-1|many|17|TRBD1|TRBV10-3
CAITLGPGQGNYNEQFF
TGTGCCATCACCTTAGGCCCGGGACAGGGTAATTACAATGAGCAGTTCTTC
>TRBJ1-2|many|15|TRBD1|TRBV2
CASSKEGQSNYGYTF
TGTGCCAGCAGTAAAGAGGGACAGTCCAACTATGGCTACACCTTC
>TRBJ2-7|.|15|.|TRBV19
CASSTGTLLPYEQYF
TGTGCCAGTAGTACCGGGACTCTCCTGCCCTACGAGCAGTACTTC
>TRBJ2-7|many|15|TRBD1|TRBV11-3
CASSTMSGQGYEQYF
TGTGCCAGCAGCACCATGTCGGGACAGGGGTACGAGCAGTACTTC
>TRBJ2-7|few|14|.|TRBV5-1
CASSFGDSFYEQYF
TGCGCCAGCAGCTTCGGAGACAGTTTCTACGAGCAGTACTTC
>TRBJ2-2|.|14|.|TRBV15
CATSTPVSSGGLFF
TGTGCCACCAGCACCCCAGTCTCCTCCGGGGGGCTGTTTTTC
>TRBJ1-2|many|13|.|TRBV2
CASSPPGDYGYTF
TGTGCCAGCAGCCCCCCAGGAGACTATGGCTACACCTTC
>TRBJ2-2|many|17|TRBD2|TRBV28
CASSPERSGSYTGELFF
TGTGCCAGCAGTCCGGAACGTAGCGGGAGTTACACCGGGGAGCTGTTTTTT
>TRBJ1-1|.|16|.|TRBV10-3
CAISVRLAPGGTEAFF
TGTGCCATCAGTGTTCGCTTGGCTCCGGGAGGCACTGAAGCTTTCTTT
>TRBJ2-7|.|11|.|TRBV5-8
CASSFSYGQYF
TGTGCCAGCAGCTTCTCCTACGGGCAGTACTTC
>TRBJ2-7|many|14|.|TRBV28
CASSSASVIYEQYF
TGTGCCAGCAGTTCGGCTAGCGTAATCTACGAGCAGTACTTC